This record looks at one T cell receptor beta chain sequence and its context. The antigen it recognizes is unknown. No base qualities exist here, and no much larger clone lies one base off it. The receptor library was made with 5' RACE. Sequencing used an Illumina HiSeq 2000. Template switching introduced a universal primer binding site; the final cDNA contained a unique molecular identifier, enabling accurate counting of TCR cDNA molecules. First-strand cDNA for TCR alpha and beta chains was synthesized from specific primers in the conserved constant-segment region. To control for contamination, every cDNA library carried two barcodes: a SMART-Mk sample barcode plus Illumina barcodes. TruSeq adapter sequences along with Illumina sample barcodes were introduced in two successive PCR steps. TCR alpha and beta cDNA libraries were sequenced on the Illumina HiSeq platform with custom primers. The study's own analysis went as follows. MiGEC was used to process raw reads and extract unique molecular identifiers, and MiXCR was used to find CDR3 positions. For each individual, recombination models were inferred using an EM algorithm with the repgenHMM and IGoR tools. The analysis of shared clonotypes was done with the tcR package in R, with sharing normalized by the product of cloneset sizes. To study raw recombination free of thymic and clonal selection effects, out-of-frame nonproductive sequences were analyzed. The public reads were reprocessed in TCRdb via fastp at Q25 and MiXCR, keeping in-frame beta chains. Entries are consolidated by CDR3 protein sequence, retaining the most common genes and DNA. What appears here as the V and J calls and clone size reflects TCRdb's work, not the paper's. The sample contains 1.5 million or so distinct CDR3 sequences, 32% of them found a single time. The ten largest clones capture approximately 0.25% of the sample.

These data originate in a study of identical twins (dated by TCRdb to 2015 to 2016). Some background on the complete study: The study deep-sequenced TCR alpha and beta repertoires from monozygotic twins, unrelated adults of various ages and cord blood to test whether fetal clonotypes persist. To rule out contamination, replicate twin experiments were performed at different times with different library preparation protocols. General conclusions and limits of the study: The excess sharing between twins in beta out-of-frame sequences was weaker because fewer shared sequences reduced the signal-to-noise ratio. Zero-insertion analyses could be partly confounded by invariant T cells such as MAIT and iNKT, though diverse VJ usage argued against such confounding for most clonotypes. Out-of-frame TCR alpha sharing in monozygotic twins was systematically underestimated by recombination models, whereas sharing between unrelated individuals was in agreement with the recombination models. Fewer insertions were carried by abundant cord blood beta clonotypes; a weaker similar trend was observed in young adult naive repertoires, while no such trend was observed in memory repertoires. Out-of-frame TCR alpha sequences shared between twins showed an excess of low generation-probability sequences compared with coincidental sharing between unrelated individuals. Because the same donors could not be followed over many years, the conclusions relied on cross-sectional statistical analysis.

Every donor in the study was a healthy Caucasian. This receptor was obtained from a newborn girl in good health. The material sequenced was cord blood.

CDR3 sequence: CASSHGTDASVFYGYTF. The sequence in DNA is TGTGCCAGTAGTCATGGGACGGACGCCTCGGTTTTCTATGGCTACACCTTC. The chain links TRBV19 with TRBJ1-2, and TRBD1 may be the D gene, going by 5 matching bases. From the cysteine through the phenylalanine, the CDR3 covers 17 amino acids. Only the CDR3 region is kept as DNA, spanning 51 bases read in frame from base 1. Based on the germline V gene (reference sequence), the CDR1 and CDR2 sequences are LNHDA and SQIVND. V and J lose 5 bases and 4 bases, and a span of 23 bases separates them.